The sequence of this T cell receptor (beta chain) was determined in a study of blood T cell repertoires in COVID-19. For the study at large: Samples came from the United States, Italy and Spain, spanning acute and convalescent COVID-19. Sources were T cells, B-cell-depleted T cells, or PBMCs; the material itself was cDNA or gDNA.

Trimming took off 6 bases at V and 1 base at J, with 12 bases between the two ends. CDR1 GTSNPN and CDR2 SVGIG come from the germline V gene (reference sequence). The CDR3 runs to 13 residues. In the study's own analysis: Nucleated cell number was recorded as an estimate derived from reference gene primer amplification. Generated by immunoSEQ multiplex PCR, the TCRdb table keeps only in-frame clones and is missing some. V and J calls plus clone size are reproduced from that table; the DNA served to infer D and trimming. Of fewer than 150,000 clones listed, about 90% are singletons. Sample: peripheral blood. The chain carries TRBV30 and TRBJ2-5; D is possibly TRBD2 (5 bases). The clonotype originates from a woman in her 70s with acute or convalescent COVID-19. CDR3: CACGGGTQETQYF. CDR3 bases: TGTGCCTGCGGAGGAGGAACCCAAGAGACCCAGTACTTC.